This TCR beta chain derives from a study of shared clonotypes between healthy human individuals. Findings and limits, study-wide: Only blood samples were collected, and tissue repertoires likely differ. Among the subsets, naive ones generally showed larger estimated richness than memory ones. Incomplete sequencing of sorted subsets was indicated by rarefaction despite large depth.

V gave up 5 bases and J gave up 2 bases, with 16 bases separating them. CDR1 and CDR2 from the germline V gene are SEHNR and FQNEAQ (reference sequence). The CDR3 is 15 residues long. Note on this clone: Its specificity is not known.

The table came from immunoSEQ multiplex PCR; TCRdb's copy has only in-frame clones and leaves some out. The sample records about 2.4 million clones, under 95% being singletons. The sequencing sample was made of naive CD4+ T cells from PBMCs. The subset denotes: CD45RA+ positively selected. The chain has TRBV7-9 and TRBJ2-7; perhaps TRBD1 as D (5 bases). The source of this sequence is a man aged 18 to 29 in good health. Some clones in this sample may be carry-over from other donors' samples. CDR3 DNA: TGTGCCAGCAGCGACAGCAGACAGAGAGCCTACGAGCAGTACTTC. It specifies CASSDSRQRAYEQYF.